Ten or more counts support the clone carrying this T cell receptor (beta chain). Its matching antigen is unknown. This entry belongs to a study of identical twins. Study-level findings and limits: Cord blood beta clonotypes that were abundant carried fewer insertions, and memory repertoires showed no such trend. Researchers reported excess low generation probability among twin-shared out-of-frame alpha sequences.

This CDR3 spans 14 amino acids. V gave up 6 bases and J gave up 6 bases, with 15 bases separating them. Germline-derived CDR1 and CDR2 are MDHEN and SYDVKM. A universal primer site came from template switching; cDNA carried unique molecular identifiers. TCRdb independently ran MiXCR on the 5' RACE reads; one entry per CDR3 protein. The table has 300,000 to 400,000 distinct CDR3 sequences, 10% to 15% seen once. These data were also reused for a study on yellow fever vaccine responses in identical twins.

The origin of this receptor is a woman aged 18 to 35 in good health. The chain carries TRBV28 and TRBJ2-1; D is perhaps TRBD1 (5 bases). Material: CD8+ T cells sorted from blood. The CDR3 DNA is TGTGCCAGCAGCCCATGGGGCGGCGGCAATGAGCAGTTCTTC. Protein: CASSPWGGGNEQFF.